The 12 T cell receptor beta chains given below trace back to one sample, sequenced in a study of T cell repertoires in cytomegalovirus infection. TCRdb fed the reads into MiXCR, producing one record per CDR3 protein. The table shows about 120,000 distinct CDR3 sequences, with 10% occurring only once. No antigen is known for these receptors. The sequencing sample was made of PBMCs, sequenced either directly or after in vitro stimulation (not recorded which). The receptors here all came from a human donor in good health (CMV status not recorded). Some clones in this sample may be carry-over from other donors' samples.

This clonotype turned up a few times. The rearrangement links TRBV15 to TRBJ2-7, with unresolved D. Germline values: CDR1 LNHNV, CDR2 YYDKDF (reference sequence). This CDR3 spans 13 amino acids. Trimming shortened V by 1 base and J by 1 base, and 5 bases separated the two germline ends. In nucleotides, the CDR3 is TGTGCCACCAGCAGAGCCCCATCCTACGAGCAGTACTTC. Translation gives CATSRAPSYEQYF.

This clonotype was picked up a small number of times. The V call is TRBV29-1, the J call TRBJ2-7; tentative D call: TRBD1 (6 bases). The germline V gene encodes CDR1 SQVTM and CDR2 ANQGSEA. CDR3 length equals 12 residues. V was clipped by 4 bases and J by 5 bases, with 12 bases between them. This CDR3 is CSVVGARNEQYF. CDR3 DNA sequence: TGCAGCGTTGTGGGGGCGCGAAACGAGCAGTACTTC.

The chain carries TRBV7-2 and TRBJ2-7; D call uncertain. Trimming stripped 0 bases from V and 6 bases from J, with 15 bases between. The CDR3 totals 15 residues. Germline loops: CDR1 SGHTA, CDR2 FQGNSA. In DNA form, the CDR3 reads TGTGCCAGCAGCTTAGCCGGTTTTGGGTTTGCCGAGCAGTACTTC. Its protein product is CASSLAGFGFAEQYF.

About this clonotype itself: A much larger clone lies a single base off, so this may be a read error. The rearrangement joins TRBV7-6 to TRBJ1-5, with D unresolved. CDR3 length: 14 amino acids. Germline CDR1 reads SGHVS; CDR2 reads FNYEAQ. V lost 1 base and J lost 0, with 4 bases in between. As DNA, the CDR3 is TGTGCCAGCAGCTTAGTCAGTAGCAATCAGCCCCAGCATTTT. Amino acids: CASSLVSSNQPQHF.

V gene TRBV6-2 or TRBV6-3 combines with J gene TRBJ2-5; D tentatively reads TRBD1 or TRBD2 (5 bases each). Trimming took off 5 bases at V and 9 bases at J, with 13 bases between the two ends. CDR1 and CDR2 from the germline V gene are MNHEY and SVGEGT. This CDR3 spans 12 amino acids. As DNA, the CDR3 is TGTGCCAGCAGTACAGGCTCCGGGGCCCAGTACTTC. Protein sequence: CASSTGSGAQYF.

The chain has TRBV6-2 or TRBV6-3 and TRBJ2-3; a weak D match, TRBD1 (6 bases). The CDR3 covers 17 residues. V lost 5 bases to trimming and J lost 2 bases, with 20 bases between them. Germline V gene sequence: CDR1 MNHEY, CDR2 SVGEGT. The CDR3 region is CASSDRTALYDTDTQYF. Here the CDR3 DNA reads TGTGCCAGCAGTGACCGGACAGCGTTGTACGACACAGATACGCAGTATTTT.

The V and J genes are TRBV20-1 and TRBJ1-4, with D perhaps TRBD1 (6 bases). V was shortened by 6 bases and J by 3 bases, with 11 bases between the two germline ends. Germline lookup yields CDR1 DFQATT and CDR2 SNEGSKA (reference sequence). This CDR3 contains 13 residues. CDR3 sequence: CSAPGVSNEKLFF. CDR3 DNA: TGCAGTGCCCCAGGGGTGTCTAATGAAAAACTGTTTTTT.

This clonotype was seen only a few times. CDR3 sequence (DNA): TGTGCCAGCAGGTTTACGTGGGACACTGAAGCTTTCTTT. Amino acids: CASRFTWDTEAFF. The J gene is TRBJ1-1, the V gene TRBV12-3 or TRBV12-4; no firm D call. V was trimmed by 6 bases and J by 3 bases, leaving 11 bases between them. The CDR3 totals 13 residues.

This clonotype was seen at least ten times. This chain uses TRBV12-3 or TRBV12-4 with TRBJ2-7; 9 bases are a match to TRBD1. V was clipped by 6 bases and J by 5 bases; unmatched bases: 11. The CDR3 is 15 amino acids. CDR3 loop: CASSQTGTGSNEQYF. The CDR3 DNA reads TGTGCCAGCAGCCAAACCGGGACAGGGAGCAACGAGCAGTACTTC.

The rearrangement uses TRBV6-5 and TRBJ1-2, with 10 bases that match TRBD1. Germline trimming cut 7 bases from V and 8 bases from J; bases unmatched to any gene: 7. CDR3 size: 13 residues. Looked up from germline, CDR1 is MNHEY and CDR2 is SVGAGI. The CDR3 sequence is CASNRGQGRGYTF. For the CDR3, the DNA is TGTGCCAGCAATAGGGGACAGGGGAGAGGCTACACCTTC.

For this clonotype: A much larger clone differs from this one at a single base, so this may be a read error. The chain is built from TRBV12-3 or TRBV12-4 and TRBJ1-5; possible D gene TRBD1, 6 bases. This CDR3 is built from 16 residues. Here the CDR3 reads CASSDGQGNSNQHQHF. Written as DNA, the CDR3 is TGTGCCAGCAGCGATGGCCAGGGGAATAGCAATCAGCACCAGCATTTT.

Only a few counts were recorded for this clonotype. The chain links TRBV6-2 or TRBV6-3 to TRBJ2-7, with D perhaps matching TRBD2 (5 bases). CDR3 size: 12 residues. Germline V gene sequence: CDR1 MNHEY, CDR2 SVGEGT. V lost 5 bases to trimming and J lost 6 bases, with 11 bases between them. The CDR3 protein is CASSSRGGEQYF. The CDR3 region has the DNA TGTGCCAGCAGTAGTCGGGGTGGCGAGCAGTACTTC.